The entry below gives a single TCR beta chain sequence along with its context. Its antigen is still unknown. The data were obtained in a study of cytomegalovirus exposure and HLA in healthy donors. Findings of the study overall: Later analysis suggested most CMV-associated TCR beta chains were HLA-restricted.

Vbeta (60) and Jbeta (13) primers were used in the PCR. Sequencing was performed with immunoSEQ multiplex PCR; in TCRdb, only in-frame clones are kept and a portion is missing. Of roughly 150,000 clones in the sample, 76% are singletons; the top ten hold about 3.4%. The TCR originated in a male donor in good health and CMV-seronegative. Input material: PBMCs.

This CDR3 reads CASGGANLQPQHF. The CDR3 nucleotides are TGTGCCAGCGGGGGGGCGAATCTTCAGCCCCAGCATTTT. The chain is built from TRBV28 and TRBJ1-5, with a tentative D call TRBD1 (6 bases). CDR1 is MDHEN and CDR2 is SYDVKM in the germline V gene. V lost 8 bases and J lost 6, with 14 bases in between. The CDR3 runs 13 residues.